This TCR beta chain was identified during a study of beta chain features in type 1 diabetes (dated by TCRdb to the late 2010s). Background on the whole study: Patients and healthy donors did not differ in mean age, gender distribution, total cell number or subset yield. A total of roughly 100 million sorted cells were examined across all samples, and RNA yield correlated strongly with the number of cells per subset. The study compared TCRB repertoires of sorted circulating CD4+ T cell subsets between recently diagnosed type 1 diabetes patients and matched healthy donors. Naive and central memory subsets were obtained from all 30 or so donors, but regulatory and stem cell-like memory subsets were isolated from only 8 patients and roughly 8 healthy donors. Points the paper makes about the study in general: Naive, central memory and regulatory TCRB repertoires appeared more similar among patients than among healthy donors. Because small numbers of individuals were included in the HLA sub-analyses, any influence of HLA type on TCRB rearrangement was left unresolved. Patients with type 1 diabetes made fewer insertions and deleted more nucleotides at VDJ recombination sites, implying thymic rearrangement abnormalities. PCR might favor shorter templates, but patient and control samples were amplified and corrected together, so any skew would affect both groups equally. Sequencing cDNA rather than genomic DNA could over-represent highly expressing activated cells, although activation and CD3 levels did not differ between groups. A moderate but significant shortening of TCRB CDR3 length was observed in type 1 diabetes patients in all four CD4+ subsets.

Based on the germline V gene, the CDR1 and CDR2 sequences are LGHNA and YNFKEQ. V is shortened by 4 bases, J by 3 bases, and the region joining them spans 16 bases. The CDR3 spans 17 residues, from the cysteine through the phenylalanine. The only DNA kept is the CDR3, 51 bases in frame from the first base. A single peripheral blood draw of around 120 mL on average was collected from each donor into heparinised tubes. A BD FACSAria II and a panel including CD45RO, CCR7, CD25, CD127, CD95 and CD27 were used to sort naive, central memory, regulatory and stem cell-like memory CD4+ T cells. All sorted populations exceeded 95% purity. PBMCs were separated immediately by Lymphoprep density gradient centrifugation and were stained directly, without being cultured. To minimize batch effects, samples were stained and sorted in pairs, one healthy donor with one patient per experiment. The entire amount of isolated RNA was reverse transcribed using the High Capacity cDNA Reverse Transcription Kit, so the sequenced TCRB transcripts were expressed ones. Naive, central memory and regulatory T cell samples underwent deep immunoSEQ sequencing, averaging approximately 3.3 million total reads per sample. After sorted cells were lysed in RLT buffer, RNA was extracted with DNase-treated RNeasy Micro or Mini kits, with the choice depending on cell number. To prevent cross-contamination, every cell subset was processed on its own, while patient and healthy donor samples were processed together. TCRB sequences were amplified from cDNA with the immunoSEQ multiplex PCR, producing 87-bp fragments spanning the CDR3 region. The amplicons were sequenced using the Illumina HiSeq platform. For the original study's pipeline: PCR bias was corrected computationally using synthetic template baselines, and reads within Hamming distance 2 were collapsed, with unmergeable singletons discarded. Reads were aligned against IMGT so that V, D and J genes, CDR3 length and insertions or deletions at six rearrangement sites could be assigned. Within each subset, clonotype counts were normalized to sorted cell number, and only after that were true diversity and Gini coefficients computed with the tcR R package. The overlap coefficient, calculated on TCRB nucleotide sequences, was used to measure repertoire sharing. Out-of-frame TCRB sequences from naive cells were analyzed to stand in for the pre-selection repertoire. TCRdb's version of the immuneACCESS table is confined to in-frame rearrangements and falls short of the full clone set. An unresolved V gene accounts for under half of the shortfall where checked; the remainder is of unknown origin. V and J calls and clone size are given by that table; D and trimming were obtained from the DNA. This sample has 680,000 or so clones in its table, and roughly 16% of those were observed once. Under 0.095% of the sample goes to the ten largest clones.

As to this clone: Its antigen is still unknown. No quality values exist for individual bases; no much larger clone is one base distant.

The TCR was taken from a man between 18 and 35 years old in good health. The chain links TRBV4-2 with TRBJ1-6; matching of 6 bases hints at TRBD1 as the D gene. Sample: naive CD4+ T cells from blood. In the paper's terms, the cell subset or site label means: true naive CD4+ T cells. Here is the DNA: TGTGCCAGCAGCCGAACTGAACAGGGTTACTATAATTCACCCCTCCACTTT. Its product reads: CASSRTEQGYYNSPLHF.